The rows below give T cell receptor beta chains drawn from one sample of a study of blood T cell repertoires in COVID-19. Here immunoSEQ multiplex PCR was the method, and the copy in TCRdb shows in-frame clones only, minus some. The sample lists 150,000 to 200,000 clones; over 75% were seen once. What was sequenced was peripheral blood. The source is a man aged 55 to 70 with active or convalescent COVID-19. CDR3s include the opening cysteine and the closing phenylalanine or tryptophan. Fields, in order: clone size, V gene, J gene, D gene, CDR3 protein, CDR3 DNA. The D gene is left open where the match is weak. Size is stated for part of the rows, as once, few or many counts, or as a class when the clone is expanded.

size: few; V: TRBV10-3; J: TRBJ1-5; D: -; CDR3: CAISESTREPQHF; DNA: TGTGCCATCAGTGAGTCTACCCGGGAGCCCCAGCATTTT
size: few; V: TRBV11-3; J: TRBJ1-2; D: -; CDR3: CASPGREPRHYGYTF; DNA: TGTGCCAGCCCGGGAAGGGAGCCCCGACACTATGGCTACACCTTC
size: -; V: TRBV10-3; J: TRBJ2-5; D: TRBD1; CDR3: CAISGQGGETQYF; DNA: TGTGCCATCAGTGGACAGGGTGGCGAGACCCAGTACTTC
size: -; V: TRBV19; J: TRBJ2-7; D: -; CDR3: CASSILASYEQYF; DNA: TGTGCCAGTAGTATCCTAGCCTCCTACGAGCAGTACTTC
size: -; V: TRBV6-1; J: TRBJ2-3; D: TRBD1; CDR3: CASSEGDRGNTQYF; DNA: TGTGCCAGCAGTGAAGGGGACAGGGGAAATACGCAGTATTTT
size: -; V: TRBV5-1; J: TRBJ1-1; D: -; CDR3: CASSTGIMNTEAFF; DNA: TGCGCCAGCAGCACAGGAATTATGAACACTGAAGCTTTCTTT
size: -; V: TRBV18; J: TRBJ2-6; D: -; CDR3: CASSPPQSGANVLTF; DNA: TGTGCCAGCTCACCACCACAGTCTGGGGCCAACGTCCTGACTTTC
size: few; V: TRBV11-2; J: TRBJ2-2; D: -; CDR3: CASSPQRTGELFF; DNA: TGTGCCAGCAGCCCCCAGCGCACCGGGGAGCTGTTTTTT
size: -; V: TRBV5-4; J: TRBJ2-7; D: TRBD1; CDR3: CASSQGQGREQYF; DNA: TGTGCCAGCAGCCAAGGACAGGGGCGCGAGCAGTACTTC
size: -; V: TRBV29-1; J: TRBJ2-2; D: -; CDR3: CSVDGRTGELFF; DNA: TGCAGCGTTGATGGCAGAACCGGGGAGCTGTTTTTT
size: once; V: TRBV7-6; J: TRBJ2-1; D: -; CDR3: CASMVSPGSYNEQFF; DNA: TGTGCCAGCATGGTCTCCCCCGGCTCCTACAATGAGCAGTTCTTC
size: -; V: TRBV27; J: TRBJ1-4; D: TRBD1; CDR3: CASSPGQGRGTNEKLFF; DNA: TGTGCCAGCAGTCCCGGACAGGGCAGAGGAACTAATGAAAAACTGTTTTTT
size: once; V: TRBV6-5; J: TRBJ2-7; D: TRBD1; CDR3: CAITPLTGDSYEQYF; DNA: TGTGCCATCACGCCTTTGACAGGGGACTCCTACGAGCAGTACTTC
size: once; V: TRBV10-3; J: TRBJ1-2; D: TRBD1; CDR3: CAISASAGTGVACTF; DNA: TGTGCCATCAGTGCGTCCGCCGGGACAGGGGTGGCCTGCACCTTC
size: -; V: TRBV4-1; J: TRBJ2-1; D: TRBD2; CDR3: CASSQEPVTSGGRSEQFF; DNA: TGCGCCAGCAGCCAAGAACCGGTGACTAGCGGGGGGAGAAGTGAGCAGTTCTTC
size: -; V: TRBV6-1; J: TRBJ2-2; D: TRBD2; CDR3: CASSEILAGVNTGELFF; DNA: TGTGCCAGCAGTGAAATCCTAGCGGGGGTAAACACCGGGGAGCTGTTTTTT
size: -; V: TRBV5-1; J: TRBJ2-2; D: TRBD2; CDR3: CASSIGTSSGELFF; DNA: TGCGCCAGCAGCATCGGGACTAGCTCCGGGGAGCTGTTTTTT
size: -; V: TRBV14; J: TRBJ2-1; D: -; CDR3: CASSRYTTYNEQFF; DNA: TGTGCCAGCAGCCGATACACTACCTACAATGAGCAGTTCTTC
size: -; V: TRBV19; J: TRBJ2-2; D: -; CDR3: CASSIGQGGTGELFF; DNA: TGTGCCAGTAGTATCGGTCAGGGAGGCACCGGGGAGCTGTTTTTT
size: -; V: TRBV28; J: TRBJ2-7; D: TRBD1; CDR3: CASSSLLRDSYEQYF; DNA: TGTGCCAGCAGTTCCCTCCTCCGGGACAGCTACGAGCAGTACTTC
size: -; V: TRBV5-4; J: TRBJ2-5; D: TRBD2; CDR3: CASSGGDRSETQYF; DNA: TGTGCCAGCAGCGGGGGGGACCGTTCAGAGACCCAGTACTTC
size: -; V: TRBV5-4; J: TRBJ2-2; D: -; CDR3: CASSLGAKYTGELFF; DNA: TGTGCCAGCAGCTTGGGGGCCAAGTACACCGGGGAGCTGTTTTTT
size: -; V: TRBV13; J: TRBJ2-1; D: -; CDR3: CASSPGGEGANEQFF; DNA: TGTGCCAGCAGCCCCGGGGGGGAGGGGGCGAATGAGCAGTTCTTC
size: few; V: TRBV6-5; J: TRBJ1-1; D: -; CDR3: CASSWGRMNTEAFF; DNA: TGTGCCAGCAGTTGGGGCAGAATGAACACTGAAGCTTTCTTT
size: -; V: TRBV28; J: TRBJ2-6; D: -; CDR3: CASSPRGGERANVLTF; DNA: TGTGCCAGCAGTCCAAGAGGGGGGGAGAGGGCCAACGTCCTGACTTTC
size: -; V: TRBV7-3; J: TRBJ1-1; D: -; CDR3: CASSLSLNTEAFF; DNA: TGTGCCAGCAGCTTATCGTTGAACACTGAAGCTTTCTTT
size: -; V: TRBV15; J: TRBJ2-7; D: TRBD1; CDR3: CATSRDRGRYEQYF; DNA: TGTGCCACCAGCCGGGACAGGGGTAGGTACGAGCAGTACTTC
size: -; V: TRBV15; J: TRBJ2-2; D: -; CDR3: CATRPAQGLTGELFF; DNA: TGTGCCACCAGACCCGCTCAGGGGCTCACCGGGGAGCTGTTTTTT
size: -; V: TRBV7-2; J: TRBJ1-3; D: -; CDR3: CASSLGLSGNTIYF; DNA: TGTGCCAGCAGCTTAGGACTCTCTGGAAACACCATATATTTT
size: few; V: TRBV9; J: TRBJ2-6; D: -; CDR3: CASSPPWERAEKRANVLTF; DNA: TGTGCCAGCAGCCCACCATGGGAGAGGGCCGAAAAGAGGGCCAACGTCCTGACTTTC
size: -; V: TRBV11-2; J: TRBJ2-2; D: -; CDR3: CASSVGGVGTGELFF; DNA: TGTGCCAGCAGCGTGGGGGGAGTGGGCACCGGGGAGCTGTTTTTT
size: -; V: TRBV7-2; J: TRBJ2-5; D: -; CDR3: CASSPEAPLSSRTQYF; DNA: TGTGCCAGCAGCCCAGAGGCCCCTCTCAGTTCTAGGACCCAGTACTTC
size: -; V: TRBV19; J: TRBJ2-2; D: TRBD2; CDR3: CASSIGGGTNTGELFF; DNA: TGTGCCAGTAGTATTGGCGGGGGAACCAACACCGGGGAGCTGTTTTTT
size: -; V: TRBV28; J: TRBJ2-1; D: TRBD2; CDR3: CASSPLLGTSGGNEQFF; DNA: TGTGCCAGCAGCCCATTGCTAGGGACTAGCGGGGGAAATGAGCAGTTCTTC
size: -; V: TRBV21-1; J: TRBJ2-4; D: -; CDR3: CASSWGGGNIQYF; DNA: -
size: -; V: TRBV3-1/TRBV3-2; J: TRBJ1-6; D: -; CDR3: CASSPRGGNGNSPLHF; DNA: TGTGCCAGCAGCCCCAGAGGCGGGAATGGTAATTCACCCCTCCACTTT
size: few; V: TRBV14; J: TRBJ1-5; D: -; CDR3: CASSQDHNQPQHF; DNA: TGTGCCAGCAGCCAAGATCACAATCAGCCCCAGCATTTT
size: -; V: TRBV4-1; J: TRBJ2-1; D: TRBD2; CDR3: CASSRTTSGGWNEQFF; DNA: TGCGCCAGCAGCCGTACCACTAGCGGGGGGTGGAATGAGCAGTTCTTC
size: -; V: TRBV6-5; J: TRBJ1-2; D: -; CDR3: CASILRGVNYGYTF; DNA: TGTGCCAGCATCCTTAGGGGCGTCAACTATGGCTACACCTTC
size: -; V: TRBV5-1; J: TRBJ1-1; D: TRBD1; CDR3: CASSLGQGAHPNTEAFF; DNA: TGCGCCAGCAGCTTGGGACAGGGGGCGCATCCCAACACTGAAGCTTTCTTT
size: few; V: TRBV5-1; J: TRBJ1-2; D: -; CDR3: CASSLDSTDYGYTF; DNA: TGCGCCAGCAGCTTGGACTCCACGGACTATGGCTACACCTTC
size: -; V: TRBV15; J: TRBJ2-5; D: -; CDR3: CATSRKTGERETQYF; DNA: TGTGCCACCAGCAGAAAGACAGGCGAGAGGGAGACCCAGTACTTC
size: -; V: TRBV11-3; J: TRBJ1-1; D: -; CDR3: CASSPPYPTALALNTEAFF; DNA: TGTGCCAGCAGCCCCCCCTACCCCACAGCCCTGGCCCTGAACACTGAAGCTTTCTTT
size: -; V: TRBV6-6; J: TRBJ2-1; D: TRBD2; CDR3: CASVPHGGALEQFF; DNA: TGTGCCAGCGTACCCCACGGGGGGGCCTTAGAGCAGTTCTTC
size: -; V: TRBV19; J: TRBJ2-1; D: -; CDR3: CASSIDPDRRLYNEQFF; DNA: TGTGCCAGTAGTATAGATCCAGACAGGCGCCTTTACAATGAGCAGTTCTTC
size: -; V: TRBV6-5; J: TRBJ1-1; D: TRBD1; CDR3: CASSYGSGGTEAFF; DNA: TGTGCCAGCAGTTACGGATCAGGGGGAACTGAAGCTTTCTTT
size: -; V: TRBV5-1; J: TRBJ2-2; D: TRBD1; CDR3: CASSPKQGANTGELFF; DNA: TGCGCCAGCAGCCCTAAACAGGGGGCGAACACCGGGGAGCTGTTTTTT
size: many; V: TRBV5-6; J: TRBJ1-1; D: -; CDR3: CASSPVGGWNTEAFF; DNA: TGTGCCAGCAGCCCCGTCGGGGGATGGAACACTGAAGCTTTCTTT
size: -; V: TRBV15; J: TRBJ2-1; D: TRBD2; CDR3: CATSRGAGGAYNEQFF; DNA: TGTGCCACCAGCAGAGGTGCGGGAGGGGCCTACAATGAGCAGTTCTTC
size: -; V: TRBV7-3; J: TRBJ1-3; D: -; CDR3: CASSSTPGNTIYF; DNA: TGTGCCAGCAGCTCTACCCCTGGAAACACCATATATTTT
size: -; V: TRBV29-1; J: TRBJ1-1; D: -; CDR3: CSVRGGNTEAFF; DNA: TGCAGCGTTAGAGGGGGGAACACTGAAGCTTTCTTT
size: -; V: TRBV2; J: TRBJ2-2; D: TRBD1; CDR3: CASRDRVGAGELFF; DNA: TGTGCCAGCAGGGACAGGGTGGGGGCCGGGGAGCTGTTTTTT